A selection of T cell receptor beta chains follows, all from one sample in a study of cytomegalovirus exposure and HLA in healthy donors. Libraries were prepared by immunoSEQ multiplex PCR; TCRdb keeps only in-frame clonotypes and omits some of them. The data contain about 130,000 clones, roughly four fifths of them seen just once; the ten biggest clones take up around 2%. Sequencing was carried out using PBMCs. Receptors originate from a woman between 50 and 59 years old in good health and CMV-seronegative. Each CDR3 is given with its conserved first and last residue. Fields, in order: V gene, clone size, J gene, D gene, CDR3 protein, CDR3 DNA. A D gene is named only where the DNA matches it firmly. Expanded clones are given a class, and other clones once, few, many or no size at all.

v_gene: TRBV4-2; abundance: once; j_gene: TRBJ1-3; d_gene: NA; CDR3aa: CASSQAGGGSGNTIYF; CDR3nt: TGTGCCAGCAGCCAAGCGGGGGGCGGATCTGGAAACACCATATATTTT
v_gene: TRBV18; abundance: NA; j_gene: TRBJ1-1; d_gene: NA; CDR3aa: CASSPHQIAKERGTEAFF; CDR3nt: TGTGCCAGCTCACCCCACCAGATTGCCAAGGAGCGGGGCACTGAAGCTTTCTTT
v_gene: TRBV6-1; abundance: once; j_gene: TRBJ2-7; d_gene: NA; CDR3aa: CASSVDKRYEQYF; CDR3nt: TGTGCCAGCAGTGTGGACAAAAGGTACGAGCAGTACTTC
v_gene: TRBV28; abundance: NA; j_gene: TRBJ2-7; d_gene: TRBD2; CDR3aa: CASSLSGGGSYEQYF; CDR3nt: TGTGCCAGCAGCTTGAGCGGGGGAGGTTCCTACGAGCAGTACTTC
v_gene: TRBV5-6; abundance: few; j_gene: TRBJ1-4; d_gene: TRBD1; CDR3aa: CASRKTGGKEKLFF; CDR3nt: TGTGCCAGCAGAAAAACAGGGGGAAAAGAAAAACTGTTTTTT
v_gene: TRBV6-6; abundance: NA; j_gene: TRBJ1-4; d_gene: NA; CDR3aa: CASSYPQGFDEKLFF; CDR3nt: TGTGCCAGCAGTTACCCCCAGGGATTTGATGAAAAACTGTTTTTT
v_gene: TRBV14; abundance: NA; j_gene: TRBJ2-7; d_gene: NA; CDR3aa: CASSQEVGEEQYF; CDR3nt: TGTGCCAGCAGCCAAGAAGTGGGAGAGGAGCAGTACTTC
v_gene: TRBV19; abundance: NA; j_gene: TRBJ1-5; d_gene: TRBD1; CDR3aa: CASSVGQLSNQPQHF; CDR3nt: TGTGCCAGTAGTGTGGGACAGCTTAGCAATCAGCCCCAGCATTTT
v_gene: TRBV30; abundance: NA; j_gene: TRBJ1-5; d_gene: NA; CDR3aa: CAWSQQGRGGQPQHF; CDR3nt: TGTGCCTGGAGTCAGCAGGGGAGAGGAGGACAGCCCCAGCATTTT
v_gene: TRBV9; abundance: NA; j_gene: TRBJ2-5; d_gene: NA; CDR3aa: CASSPWGLRETQYF; CDR3nt: TGTGCCAGCAGCCCGTGGGGCCTCCGAGAGACCCAGTACTTC
v_gene: TRBV5-4; abundance: few; j_gene: TRBJ2-2; d_gene: NA; CDR3aa: CASSPGGGANTGELFF; CDR3nt: TGTGCCAGCAGCCCCGGGGGAGGAGCGAACACCGGGGAGCTGTTTTTT
v_gene: TRBV19; abundance: NA; j_gene: TRBJ2-3; d_gene: NA; CDR3aa: CASSRGRLVGSTDTQYF; CDR3nt: TGTGCCAGTAGTAGGGGAAGACTAGTGGGAAGCACAGATACGCAGTATTTT
v_gene: TRBV6-1; abundance: NA; j_gene: TRBJ2-3; d_gene: TRBD1; CDR3aa: CASSTDRVGTDTQYF; CDR3nt: TGTGCCAGCAGTACAGACAGGGTCGGGACAGATACGCAGTATTTT
v_gene: TRBV5-4; abundance: NA; j_gene: TRBJ2-7; d_gene: NA; CDR3aa: CASSLTTLSYEQYF; CDR3nt: TGTGCCAGCAGCTTGACTACGCTCTCCTACGAGCAGTACTTC
v_gene: TRBV30; abundance: NA; j_gene: TRBJ2-1; d_gene: TRBD2; CDR3aa: CAWRLAGGPGNEQFF; CDR3nt: TGTGCCTGGAGACTAGCGGGAGGGCCTGGAAATGAGCAGTTCTTC
v_gene: TRBV5-4; abundance: NA; j_gene: TRBJ2-1; d_gene: TRBD2; CDR3aa: CASSLGPLLAGDYNEQFF; CDR3nt: TGTGCCAGCAGCTTGGGTCCATTGCTGGCGGGAGACTACAATGAGCAGTTCTTC
v_gene: TRBV18; abundance: NA; j_gene: TRBJ2-5; d_gene: TRBD2; CDR3aa: CASSPSRLAGVETQYF; CDR3nt: TGTGCCAGCTCACCAAGTCGACTAGCGGGAGTCGAGACCCAGTACTTC
v_gene: TRBV7-3; abundance: NA; j_gene: TRBJ2-3; d_gene: TRBD1; CDR3aa: CASSLKQGSGTDTQYF; CDR3nt: TGTGCCAGCAGCTTAAAACAGGGGTCGGGCACAGATACGCAGTATTTT
v_gene: TRBV7-2; abundance: NA; j_gene: TRBJ2-7; d_gene: NA; CDR3aa: CASSLASSYEQYF; CDR3nt: TGTGCCAGCAGCTTAGCTAGTTCCTACGAGCAGTACTTC
v_gene: TRBV29-1; abundance: few; j_gene: TRBJ1-1; d_gene: NA; CDR3aa: CSVVPTAVEAFF; CDR3nt: TGCAGCGTTGTCCCAACCGCAGTTGAAGCTTTCTTT
v_gene: TRBV29-1; abundance: NA; j_gene: TRBJ1-1; d_gene: NA; CDR3aa: CSVELQRTTNTEAFF; CDR3nt: TGCAGCGTTGAACTCCAACGGACAACGAACACTGAAGCTTTCTTT
v_gene: TRBV7-8; abundance: NA; j_gene: TRBJ1-5; d_gene: TRBD1; CDR3aa: CASSPRDRDNQPQHF; CDR3nt: TGTGCCAGCAGCCCCCGGGACAGGGACAATCAGCCCCAGCATTTT
v_gene: TRBV19; abundance: once; j_gene: TRBJ2-1; d_gene: NA; CDR3aa: CASSRTVYNEQFF; CDR3nt: TGTGCCAGTAGTAGAACGGTTTACAATGAGCAGTTCTTC
v_gene: TRBV29-1; abundance: NA; j_gene: TRBJ1-2; d_gene: TRBD1; CDR3aa: CSVEGQGAGGYTF; CDR3nt: TGCAGCGTTGAGGGACAGGGGGCGGGTGGCTACACCTTC
v_gene: TRBV4-3; abundance: NA; j_gene: TRBJ2-3; d_gene: NA; CDR3aa: CASSQEGGKDTQYF; CDR3nt: TGCGCCAGCAGCCAAGAAGGAGGCAAGGATACGCAGTATTTT
v_gene: TRBV18; abundance: NA; j_gene: TRBJ1-1; d_gene: NA; CDR3aa: CASSPYREAEAFF; CDR3nt: TGTGCCAGCTCACCGTATAGGGAGGCTGAAGCTTTCTTT
v_gene: TRBV5-3; abundance: NA; j_gene: TRBJ2-3; d_gene: NA; CDR3aa: CARSGHFTDTQYF; CDR3nt: TGTGCCAGAAGTGGGCACTTCACAGATACGCAGTATTTT
v_gene: TRBV29-1; abundance: NA; j_gene: TRBJ2-3; d_gene: TRBD2; CDR3aa: CSARASGYTDTQYF; CDR3nt: TGCAGCGCACGCGCTAGCGGCTACACAGATACGCAGTATTTT
v_gene: TRBV5-6; abundance: NA; j_gene: TRBJ1-1; d_gene: NA; CDR3aa: CASSLRGNTEAFF; CDR3nt: TGTGCCAGCAGTTTACGGGGGAACACTGAAGCTTTCTTT
v_gene: TRBV6-5; abundance: NA; j_gene: TRBJ2-2; d_gene: TRBD1; CDR3aa: CASGRTGSNTGELFF; CDR3nt: TGTGCCAGCGGGAGGACAGGGTCCAACACCGGGGAGCTGTTTTTT
v_gene: TRBV6-5; abundance: NA; j_gene: TRBJ1-5; d_gene: TRBD1; CDR3aa: CASATGSSGNQPQHF; CDR3nt: TGTGCCAGCGCGACAGGGAGTTCCGGCAATCAGCCCCAGCATTTT
v_gene: TRBV5-4; abundance: few; j_gene: TRBJ2-1; d_gene: TRBD2; CDR3aa: CASSQDGAGGPSEQFF; CDR3nt: TGTGCCAGCAGCCAAGACGGGGCGGGAGGGCCTAGTGAGCAGTTCTTC
v_gene: TRBV27; abundance: NA; j_gene: TRBJ2-1; d_gene: TRBD2; CDR3aa: CASSFLAGSYNEQFF; CDR3nt: TGTGCCAGCAGTTTTCTAGCGGGGTCCTACAATGAGCAGTTCTTC
v_gene: TRBV29-1; abundance: NA; j_gene: TRBJ1-1; d_gene: NA; CDR3aa: CSVSDITGSTEAFF; CDR3nt: TGCAGCGTGAGCGACATAACAGGGAGCACTGAAGCTTTCTTT
v_gene: TRBV19; abundance: NA; j_gene: TRBJ1-5; d_gene: NA; CDR3aa: CASIAGGDSNQPQHF; CDR3nt: TGTGCCAGTATTGCGGGGGGTGATAGCAATCAGCCCCAGCATTTT
v_gene: TRBV7-8; abundance: NA; j_gene: TRBJ1-2; d_gene: NA; CDR3aa: CASSLGQHVNYGYTF; CDR3nt: TGTGCCAGCAGCTTAGGACAGCATGTGAACTATGGCTACACCTTC
v_gene: TRBV5-1; abundance: NA; j_gene: TRBJ1-4; d_gene: TRBD1; CDR3aa: CASSPTGTGVEKLFF; CDR3nt: TGCGCCAGCAGCCCAACCGGGACAGGGGTTGAAAAACTGTTTTTT
v_gene: TRBV15; abundance: NA; j_gene: TRBJ2-7; d_gene: TRBD1; CDR3aa: CATSRGGTDSYEQYF; CDR3nt: TGTGCCACCAGCAGAGGGGGGACAGACTCCTACGAGCAGTACTTC
v_gene: TRBV7-2; abundance: NA; j_gene: TRBJ2-7; d_gene: NA; CDR3aa: CASSLGGKIYEQYF; CDR3nt: TGTGCCAGCAGCTTAGGAGGCAAGATTTACGAGCAGTACTTC
v_gene: TRBV14; abundance: NA; j_gene: TRBJ1-1; d_gene: TRBD1; CDR3aa: CASSQNRGPDTEAFF; CDR3nt: TGTGCCAGCAGCCAAAACAGGGGGCCGGACACTGAAGCTTTCTTT
v_gene: TRBV7-2; abundance: NA; j_gene: TRBJ2-3; d_gene: NA; CDR3aa: CASSLSSTDTQYF; CDR3nt: TGTGCCAGCAGCCTCTCCTCCACAGATACGCAGTATTTT
v_gene: TRBV19; abundance: NA; j_gene: TRBJ2-3; d_gene: TRBD2; CDR3aa: CASSIGTSGTDTQYF; CDR3nt: TGTGCCAGTAGTATAGGGACTAGCGGGACAGATACGCAGTATTTT
v_gene: TRBV7-9; abundance: NA; j_gene: TRBJ1-1; d_gene: NA; CDR3aa: CASSLSAGLAFF; CDR3nt: TGTGCCAGCAGCTTATCCGCAGGGCTCGCTTTCTTT
v_gene: TRBV7-2; abundance: NA; j_gene: TRBJ2-5; d_gene: NA; CDR3aa: CASSLNRAGPYQETQYF; CDR3nt: TGTGCCAGCAGCTTAAACCGGGCGGGGCCGTACCAAGAGACCCAGTACTTC
v_gene: TRBV11-1; abundance: NA; j_gene: TRBJ2-7; d_gene: TRBD1; CDR3aa: CASSINGPGQGAGEQYF; CDR3nt: TGTGCCAGCAGCATCAACGGTCCGGGACAGGGGGCCGGCGAGCAGTACTTC
v_gene: TRBV11-3; abundance: NA; j_gene: TRBJ2-3; d_gene: NA; CDR3aa: CASSSSSPGIDTQYF; CDR3nt: TGTGCCAGCAGCTCCTCTAGCCCGGGGATAGATACGCAGTATTTT
v_gene: TRBV13; abundance: NA; j_gene: TRBJ1-1; d_gene: NA; CDR3aa: CASSGSGYPNTEAFF; CDR3nt: TGTGCCAGCAGCGGGTCGGGATACCCGAACACTGAAGCTTTCTTT
v_gene: TRBV5-1; abundance: few; j_gene: TRBJ2-1; d_gene: NA; CDR3aa: CASRSRSGPYNEQFF; CDR3nt: TGCGCCAGCAGATCCCGAAGCGGACCCTACAATGAGCAGTTCTTC
v_gene: TRBV19; abundance: once; j_gene: TRBJ2-1; d_gene: TRBD2; CDR3aa: CASSPIAPGLAGGYHNEQFF; CDR3nt: TGTGCCAGTAGTCCCATCGCCCCGGGACTAGCGGGAGGCTACCACAATGAGCAGTTCTTC
v_gene: TRBV10-3; abundance: NA; j_gene: TRBJ2-3; d_gene: NA; CDR3aa: CAISAGGTDTQYF; CDR3nt: TGTGCCATCAGTGCTGGAGGCACAGATACGCAGTATTTT
v_gene: TRBV10-3; abundance: NA; j_gene: TRBJ2-2; d_gene: NA; CDR3aa: CAIRGMGGGASPGELFF; CDR3nt: TGTGCCATCAGGGGGATGGGCGGAGGAGCTTCCCCCGGGGAGCTGTTTTTT
v_gene: TRBV28; abundance: NA; j_gene: TRBJ2-2; d_gene: NA; CDR3aa: CASRLAAGELFF; CDR3nt: TGTGCCAGCAGATTAGCAGCCGGGGAGCTGTTTTTT
v_gene: TRBV6-5; abundance: NA; j_gene: TRBJ2-3; d_gene: NA; CDR3aa: CASRNAGFTDTQYF; CDR3nt: TGTGCCAGCAGGAATGCGGGTTTCACCGATACGCAGTATTTT
v_gene: TRBV9; abundance: NA; j_gene: TRBJ2-3; d_gene: TRBD2; CDR3aa: CASSVAGGVSTDTQYF; CDR3nt: TGTGCCAGCAGCGTAGCTGGGGGGGTGAGCACAGATACGCAGTATTTT
v_gene: TRBV9; abundance: NA; j_gene: TRBJ1-3; d_gene: NA; CDR3aa: CASSVVGRGDSGNTIYF; CDR3nt: TGTGCCAGCAGCGTAGTTGGGAGGGGGGACTCTGGAAACACCATATATTTT
v_gene: TRBV2; abundance: NA; j_gene: TRBJ1-5; d_gene: TRBD1; CDR3aa: CASSSDRAGNQPQHF; CDR3nt: TGTGCCAGCAGTTCGGACAGGGCGGGCAATCAGCCCCAGCATTTT
v_gene: TRBV9; abundance: NA; j_gene: TRBJ1-2; d_gene: TRBD1; CDR3aa: CASSVAGDSDYGYTF; CDR3nt: TGTGCCAGCAGCGTAGCTGGGGACAGTGACTATGGCTACACCTTC